This T cell receptor beta chain was recovered during a study of OX40 agonist ivuxolimab in advanced cancers. About the research overall: One hepatocellular carcinoma and a couple of cutaneous melanoma patients partially responded. Study-level findings and limits: CD4+ and CD8+ blood T cells expanded clonally by week 6 at 0.1 to 3.0 mg/kg.

On this clone: Its specificity is unknown.

Repertoires were generated with immunoSEQ multiplex PCR, while TCRdb's copy carries only in-frame clones and drops some. This table has 6,800 or so clones, 76% appearing once. There are 14 residues in the CDR3. In germline, CDR1 is MDHEN, CDR2 SYDVKM. V dropped 3 bases and J dropped 2 bases, with 11 bases sitting between them. This clonotype was sampled from an adult with an advanced solid tumor such as melanoma, head and neck, liver or kidney cancer. This specimen was CD4+ or CD8+ T cells sorted from blood, taken in a trial of the OX40 agonist ivuxolimab. The V gene is TRBV28, the J gene TRBJ2-7; TRBD1 might be the D (5 bases). DNA for the CDR3: TGTGCCAGCAGTTTTGGGGCCAGCACCTACGAGCAGTACTTC. It codes for CASSFGASTYEQYF.